This T cell receptor (beta chain) emerged from a study of blood T cell repertoires in COVID-19 (dated by TCRdb to the early 2020s). Some background on the complete study: Samples covering the acute and convalescent phases of COVID-19 were provided by collaborators in the United States, Italy and Spain. The material from the prospective study consisted of cDNA or gDNA derived from T cells, B-cell-depleted T cells, or PBMCs. Deeply sampled blood TCRbeta repertoires from subjects exposed to, actively infected with, or recovered from COVID-19 were included in the dataset. The repertoires were released in a freely available public database intended as a resource for research on the immune response to SARS-CoV-2. The samples were drawn from the first 160 participants of the ongoing ImmuneRACE study and from under 1,500 subjects provided by 6 global collaborators. Nearly every sample came with metadata listing a de-identified subject ID, COVID-19 status, age in years and sex. Where available, HLA class I and class II types were taken from metadata supplied by the sample provider and were not determined by assay-based typing.

Collaborating institutions collected whole blood in K2EDTA tubes following their own protocols. For TCRbeta analysis, collaborator samples were shipped as frozen whole blood, as isolated PBMCs, or as DNA extracted from either sample type. On this clone: Its specific antigen is unknown. No quality values exist for individual bases; no much larger clone is one base distant.

What the research found in general, with its limitations: The amount of clinical and demographic metadata varied by source and participant and was provided uncurated.

The germline V gene sets CDR1 to SGHTA and CDR2 to FQGNSA. Reading from cysteine to phenylalanine, the CDR3 counts 14 amino acids. Here the CDR3 DNA is all that survives: 42 bases in frame from base 1. The V and J ends are trimmed by 5 bases and 4 bases, leaving 14 bases between them. TCRbeta CDR3 regions were amplified from genomic DNA by means of the immunoSEQ Assay, a bias-controlled multiplex PCR. The source study handled its data this way. The number of nucleated cells in each sample was estimated by amplification of reference gene primers within the assay. Sequence reads were collapsed and filtered to measure the absolute abundance of every unique TCRbeta CDR3 rearrangement. Productive Simpson clonality was computed per sample as the square root of Simpson's diversity index over productive rearrangements. TCRdb retrieved this table from immuneACCESS and kept in-frame rearrangements only. Not all clones are present; in checked studies, unresolved V genes account for under half, and no reason is known for the remainder. The V and J calls and clone size are taken from that table; D and trimming were inferred from the DNA. The sample records approximately 84,000 clones, roughly 88% of which are singletons. Jointly, the top ten make up around 1.5% of the sample.

This clonotype was obtained from a human donor with active COVID-19. The donor label of this sample is uncertain. Source material: peripheral blood. The V and J genes are TRBV7-2 and TRBJ1-2; a tentative D match to TRBD1 spans 6 bases. The nucleotide sequence is given as TGTGCCAGCAGCAGAGCCGGGACAAGCTATGGCTACACCTTC. It translates to CASSRAGTSYGYTF.